This T cell receptor beta chain was found in a study of preoperative IRX-2 immunotherapy in early breast cancer. Germline values: CDR1 SGHNT, CDR2 YENEEA. Germline trimming cut 4 bases from V and 4 bases from J; bases unmatched to any gene: 5. The CDR3 spans 15 residues. TCRdb keeps only in-frame clones here, not all; method: immunoSEQ multiplex PCR. The sample lists approximately 25,000 clones, roughly four fifths seen once, with 6% to 8.5% in the top ten. Treatment indicated: preoperative locoregional IRX-2 cytokine immunotherapy. This phase Ib study tested locoregional IRX-2 cytokine immunotherapy given before surgery.

This sample comprised lymph node tissue, obtained after IRX-2 immunotherapy. The clonotype comes from a human donor with breast cancer. The gene calls are TRBV11-3 and TRBJ2-1; TRBD1 matches at 9 bases. The CDR3 sequence is CASSSGTGSYNEQFF. Here the CDR3 DNA reads TGTGCCAGCAGCTCCGGGACAGGGAGTTACAATGAGCAGTTCTTC.